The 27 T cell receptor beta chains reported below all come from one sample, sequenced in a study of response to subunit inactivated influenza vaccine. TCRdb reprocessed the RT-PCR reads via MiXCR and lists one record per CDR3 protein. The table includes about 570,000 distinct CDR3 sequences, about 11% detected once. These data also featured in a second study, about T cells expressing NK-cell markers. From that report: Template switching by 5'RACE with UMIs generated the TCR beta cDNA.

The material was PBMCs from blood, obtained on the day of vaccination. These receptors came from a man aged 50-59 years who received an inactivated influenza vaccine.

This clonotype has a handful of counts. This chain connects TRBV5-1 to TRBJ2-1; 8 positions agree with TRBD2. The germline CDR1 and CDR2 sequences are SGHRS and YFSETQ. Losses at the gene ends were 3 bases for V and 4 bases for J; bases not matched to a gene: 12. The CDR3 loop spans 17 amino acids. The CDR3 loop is CASSSGGEGTSYNEQFF. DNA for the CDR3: TGCGCCAGCAGCTCTGGAGGTGAGGGGACTAGTTACAATGAGCAGTTCTTC.

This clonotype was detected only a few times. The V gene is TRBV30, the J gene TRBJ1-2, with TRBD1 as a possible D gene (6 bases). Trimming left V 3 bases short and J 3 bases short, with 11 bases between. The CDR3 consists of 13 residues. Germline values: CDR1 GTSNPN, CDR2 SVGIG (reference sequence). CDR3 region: CAWRGGTYYGYTF. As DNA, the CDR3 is TGTGCCTGGAGGGGGGGCACCTACTATGGCTACACCTTC.

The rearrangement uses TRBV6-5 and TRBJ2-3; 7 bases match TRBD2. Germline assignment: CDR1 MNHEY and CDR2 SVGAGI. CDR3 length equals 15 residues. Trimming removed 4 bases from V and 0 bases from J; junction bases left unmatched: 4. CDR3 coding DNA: TGTGCCAGCAGTTCGCGGGGGATTAGCACAGATACGCAGTATTTT. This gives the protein CASSSRGISTDTQYF.

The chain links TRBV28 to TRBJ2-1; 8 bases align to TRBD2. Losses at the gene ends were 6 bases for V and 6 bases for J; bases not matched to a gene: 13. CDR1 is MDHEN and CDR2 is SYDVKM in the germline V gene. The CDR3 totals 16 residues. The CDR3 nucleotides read TGTGCCAGCAGGAGAGAAGCCGGGACTAGTTCCAATGAGCAGTTCTTC. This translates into CASRREAGTSSNEQFF.

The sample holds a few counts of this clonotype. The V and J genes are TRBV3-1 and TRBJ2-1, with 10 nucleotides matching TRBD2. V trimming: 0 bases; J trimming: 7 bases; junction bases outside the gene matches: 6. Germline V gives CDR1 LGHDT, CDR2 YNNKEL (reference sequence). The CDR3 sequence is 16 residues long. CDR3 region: CASSQDASGSRNEQFF. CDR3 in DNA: TGTGCCAGCAGCCAAGATGCTAGCGGGAGTCGGAATGAGCAGTTCTTC.

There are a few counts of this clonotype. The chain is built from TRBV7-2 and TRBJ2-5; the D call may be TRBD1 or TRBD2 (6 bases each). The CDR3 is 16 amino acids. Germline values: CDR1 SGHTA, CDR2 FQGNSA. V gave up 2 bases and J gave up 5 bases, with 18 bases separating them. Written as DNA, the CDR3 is TGTGCCAGCAGCTTACTCTTAAGGGGGGCGGGGGAGACCCAGTACTTC. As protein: CASSLLLRGAGETQYF.

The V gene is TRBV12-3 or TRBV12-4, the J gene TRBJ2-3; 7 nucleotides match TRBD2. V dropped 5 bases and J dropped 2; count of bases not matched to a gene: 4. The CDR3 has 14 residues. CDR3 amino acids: CASSTRDYTDTQYF. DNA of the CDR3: TGTGCCAGCAGTACCCGGGACTACACAGATACGCAGTATTTT.

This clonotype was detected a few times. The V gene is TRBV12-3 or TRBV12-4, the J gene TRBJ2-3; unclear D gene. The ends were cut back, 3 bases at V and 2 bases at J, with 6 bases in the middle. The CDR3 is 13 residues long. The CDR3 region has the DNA TGTGCCAGCAGTTTGTGGGCCACAGATACGCAGTATTTT. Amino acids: CASSLWATDTQYF.

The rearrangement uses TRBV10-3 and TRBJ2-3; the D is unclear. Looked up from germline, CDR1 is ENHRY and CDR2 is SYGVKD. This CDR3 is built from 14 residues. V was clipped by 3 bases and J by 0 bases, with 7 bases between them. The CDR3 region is CAISDFTSTDTQYF. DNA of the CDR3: TGTGCCATCAGTGACTTCACTAGCACAGATACGCAGTATTTT.

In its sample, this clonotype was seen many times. The CDR3 loop is CASSFGDRGATEAFF. The CDR3 bases are TGTGCCAGCAGTTTCGGGGACAGGGGAGCCACTGAAGCTTTCTTT. This chain connects TRBV12-3 or TRBV12-4 to TRBJ1-1; TRBD1 matches at 10 bases. V was pared by 3 bases and J by 4 bases, with 5 bases of the junction left unmatched. The CDR3 contains 15 residues.

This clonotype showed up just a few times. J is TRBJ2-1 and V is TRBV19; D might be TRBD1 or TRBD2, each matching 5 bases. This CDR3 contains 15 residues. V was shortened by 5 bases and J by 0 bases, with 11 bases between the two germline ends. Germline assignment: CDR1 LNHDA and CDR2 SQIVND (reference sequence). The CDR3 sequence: CASSGGPSSYNEQFF. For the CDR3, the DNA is TGTGCCAGTAGTGGGGGTCCGAGCTCCTACAATGAGCAGTTCTTC.

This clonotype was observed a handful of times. CDR3 in amino acids: CSATRPGHEQFF. The CDR3 coding sequence is TGCAGTGCTACTCGGCCCGGACACGAGCAGTTCTTC. The chain carries TRBV20-1 and TRBJ2-1; D might be TRBD1 (5 bases). Trimming pared 4 bases from V and 10 bases from J, leaving 14 bases between. The CDR3 sequence is 12 residues long. Germline CDR1 is DFQATT and CDR2 is SNEGSKA (reference sequence).

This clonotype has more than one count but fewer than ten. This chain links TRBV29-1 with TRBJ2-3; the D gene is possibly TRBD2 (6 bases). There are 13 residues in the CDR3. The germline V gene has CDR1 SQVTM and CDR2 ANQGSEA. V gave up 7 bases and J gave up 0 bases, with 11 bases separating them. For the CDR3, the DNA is TGCAGCGCGGGAGCTACGAGCACAGATACGCAGTATTTT. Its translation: CSAGATSTDTQYF.

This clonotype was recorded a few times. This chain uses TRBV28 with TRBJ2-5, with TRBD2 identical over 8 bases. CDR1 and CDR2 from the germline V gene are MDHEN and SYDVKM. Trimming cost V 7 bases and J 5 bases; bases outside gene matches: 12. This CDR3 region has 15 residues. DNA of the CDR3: TGTGCCAGCACCCCAGGGGTAGCGGGACGGGAGACCCAGTACTTC. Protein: CASTPGVAGRETQYF.

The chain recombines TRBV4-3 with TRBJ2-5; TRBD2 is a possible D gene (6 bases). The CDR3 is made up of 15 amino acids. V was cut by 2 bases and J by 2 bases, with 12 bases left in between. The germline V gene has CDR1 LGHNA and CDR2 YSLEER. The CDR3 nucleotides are TGCGCCAGCAGCCAATTGCGGGGCGTTCAAGAGACCCAGTACTTC. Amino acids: CASSQLRGVQETQYF.

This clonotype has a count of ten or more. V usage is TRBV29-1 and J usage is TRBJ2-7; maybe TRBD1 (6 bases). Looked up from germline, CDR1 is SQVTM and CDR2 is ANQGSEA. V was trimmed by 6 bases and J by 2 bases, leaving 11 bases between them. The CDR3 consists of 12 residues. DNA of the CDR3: TGCAGCGTGGGGGCGGGTCCCTACGAGCAGTACTTC. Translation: CSVGAGPYEQYF.

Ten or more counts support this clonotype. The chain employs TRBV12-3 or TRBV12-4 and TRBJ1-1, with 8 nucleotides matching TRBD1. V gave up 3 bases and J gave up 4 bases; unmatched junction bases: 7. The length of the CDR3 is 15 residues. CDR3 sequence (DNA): TGTGCCAGCAGTTTGAGGACAGGGAGACTCACTGAAGCTTTCTTT. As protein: CASSLRTGRLTEAFF.

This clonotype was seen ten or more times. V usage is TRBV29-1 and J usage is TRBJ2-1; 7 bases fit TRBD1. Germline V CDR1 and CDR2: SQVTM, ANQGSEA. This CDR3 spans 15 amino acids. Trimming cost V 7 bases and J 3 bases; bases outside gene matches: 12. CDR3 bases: TGCAGCGCTGAGGGTGGACAGGCGAACTACAATGAGCAGTTCTTC. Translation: CSAEGGQANYNEQFF.

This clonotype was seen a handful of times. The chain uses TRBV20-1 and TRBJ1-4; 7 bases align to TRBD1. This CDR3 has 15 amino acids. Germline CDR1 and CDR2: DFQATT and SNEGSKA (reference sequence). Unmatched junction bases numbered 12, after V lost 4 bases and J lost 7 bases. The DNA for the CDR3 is TGCAGTGCTAACAACCCGACAGGGCCGGGTGAAAAACTGTTTTTT. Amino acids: CSANNPTGPGEKLFF.

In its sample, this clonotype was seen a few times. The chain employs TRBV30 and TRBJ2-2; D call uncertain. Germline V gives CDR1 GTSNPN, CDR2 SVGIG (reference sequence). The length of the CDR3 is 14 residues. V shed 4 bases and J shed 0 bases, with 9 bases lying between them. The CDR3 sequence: CAWIPSANTGELFF. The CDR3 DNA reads TGTGCCTGGATACCATCAGCGAACACCGGGGAGCTGTTTTTT.

CDR3 residues: CASSLEEGLHEQFF. Here the CDR3 DNA reads TGTGCCAGCAGCTTAGAGGAGGGACTCCATGAGCAGTTCTTC. The V call is TRBV7-6, the J call TRBJ2-1; D is possibly TRBD2 (6 bases). The germline V and J ends were trimmed by 1 base and 8 bases, with 12 bases remaining between them. The CDR3 totals 14 residues. Per germline, CDR1 SGHVS and CDR2 FNYEAQ.

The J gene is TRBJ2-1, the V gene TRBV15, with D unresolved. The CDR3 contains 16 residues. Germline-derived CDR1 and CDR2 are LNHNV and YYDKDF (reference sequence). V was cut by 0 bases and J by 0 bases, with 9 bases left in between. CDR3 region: CATSRDPDSSYNEQFF. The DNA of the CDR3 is TGTGCCACCAGCAGAGATCCCGATAGCTCCTACAATGAGCAGTTCTTC.

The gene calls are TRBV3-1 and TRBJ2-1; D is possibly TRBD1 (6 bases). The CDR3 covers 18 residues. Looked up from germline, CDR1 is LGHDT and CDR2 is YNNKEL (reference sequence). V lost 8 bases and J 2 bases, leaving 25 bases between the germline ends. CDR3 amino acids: CASSPGARISNTYNEQFF. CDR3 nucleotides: TGTGCCAGCTCCCCAGGGGCTAGGATAAGTAATACCTACAATGAGCAGTTCTTC.

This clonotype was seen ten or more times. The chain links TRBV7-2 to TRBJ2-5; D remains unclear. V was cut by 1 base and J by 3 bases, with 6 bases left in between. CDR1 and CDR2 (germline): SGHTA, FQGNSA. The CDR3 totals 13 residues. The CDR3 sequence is CASSLGRKETQYF. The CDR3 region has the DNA TGTGCCAGCAGCTTAGGCCGGAAAGAGACCCAGTACTTC.

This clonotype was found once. CDR3 protein: CAISAIAGEAYNEQFF. In nucleotides, the CDR3 is TGTGCCATCAGTGCCATAGCGGGAGAGGCCTACAATGAGCAGTTCTTC. V is TRBV10-3 and J is TRBJ2-1, with TRBD2 matching 9 bases. The length of the CDR3 is 16 residues. J lost 2 bases, V lost 4 bases, and 6 bases had no gene match. The germline V gene encodes CDR1 ENHRY and CDR2 SYGVKD.

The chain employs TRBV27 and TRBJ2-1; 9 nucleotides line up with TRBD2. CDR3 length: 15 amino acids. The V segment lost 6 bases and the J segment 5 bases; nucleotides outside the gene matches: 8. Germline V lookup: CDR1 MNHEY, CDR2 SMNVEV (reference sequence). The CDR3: CASSLTSGVNNEQFF. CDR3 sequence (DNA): TGTGCCAGCAGCCTGACTAGCGGAGTCAACAATGAGCAGTTCTTC.

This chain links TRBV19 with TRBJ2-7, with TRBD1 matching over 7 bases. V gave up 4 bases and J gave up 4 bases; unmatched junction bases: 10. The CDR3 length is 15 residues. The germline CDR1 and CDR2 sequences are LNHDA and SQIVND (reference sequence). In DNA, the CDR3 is TGTGCCAGTAGTACCGCGACAGGGAATCGGTACGAGCAGTACTTC. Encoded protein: CASSTATGNRYEQYF.